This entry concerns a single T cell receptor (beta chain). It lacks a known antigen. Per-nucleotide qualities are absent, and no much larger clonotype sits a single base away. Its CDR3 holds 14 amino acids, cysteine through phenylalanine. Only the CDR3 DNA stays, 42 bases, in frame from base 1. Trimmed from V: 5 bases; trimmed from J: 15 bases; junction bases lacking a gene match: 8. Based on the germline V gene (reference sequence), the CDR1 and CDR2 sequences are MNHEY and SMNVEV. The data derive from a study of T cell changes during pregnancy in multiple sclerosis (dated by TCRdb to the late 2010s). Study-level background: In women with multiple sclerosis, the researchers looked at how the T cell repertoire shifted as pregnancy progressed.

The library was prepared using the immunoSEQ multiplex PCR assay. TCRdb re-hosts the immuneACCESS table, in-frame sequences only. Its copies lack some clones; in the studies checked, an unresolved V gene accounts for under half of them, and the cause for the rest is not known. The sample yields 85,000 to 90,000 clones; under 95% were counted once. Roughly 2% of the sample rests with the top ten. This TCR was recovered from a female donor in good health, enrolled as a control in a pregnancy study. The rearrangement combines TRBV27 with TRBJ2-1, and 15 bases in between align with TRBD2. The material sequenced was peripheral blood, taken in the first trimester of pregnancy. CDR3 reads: CASSTPGLAGGWFF. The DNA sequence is TGTGCCAGCAGTACCCCGGGACTAGCGGGGGGTTGGTTCTTC.